A single sample gave rise to the 31 T cell receptor beta chains below, sequenced in a study of Graves' ophthalmopathy and Graves' hyperthyroidism. The authors amplified TCR beta CDR3 regions, and they did so from RNA transcripts for repertoire sequencing. HTBI primers were used in a first-round RT-PCR, which preceded a second-round multiplex PCR. TCRdb reprocessed the multiplex PCR reads via MiXCR and lists one record per CDR3 protein. The repertoire holds a few hundred thousand distinct CDR3 sequences, about two fifths seen once, with around 4.6% in the top ten. Sequenced input: peripheral blood or thyroid tissue (not recorded which). The receptors were sampled from an adult man with Graves' hyperthyroidism.

Ten or more counts support this clonotype. This chain uses TRBV29-1 with TRBJ1-2, with D hard to call. The CDR3 loop spans 12 amino acids. Germline V gene lookup returns CDR1 SQVTM and CDR2 ANQGSEA. The ends were cut back, 4 bases at V and 9 bases at J, with 15 bases in the middle. The CDR3: CSVVETSRSYTF. The CDR3 nucleotides are TGCAGCGTTGTGGAGACCAGTCGGAGCTACACCTTC. Full variable domain (remainder filled in from reference TRBV29-1 and TRBJ1-2): SAVISQKPSRDICQRGTSLTIQCQVDSQVTMMFWYRQQPGQSLTLIATANQGSEATYESGFVIDKFPISRPNLTFSTLTVSNMSPEDSSIYLCSVVETSRSYTFGSGTRLTVV.

The chain carries TRBV2 and TRBJ2-1; D uncertain. Germline V CDR1 and CDR2: SNHLY, FYNNEI. The V end was cut by 3 bases, the J end by 12 bases, with 12 bases between. This CDR3 comprises 12 residues. The CDR3 DNA sequence: TGTGCCAGCAGTGAGAATCCTAGAGGGCAGTTCTTC. Translation gives CASSENPRGQFF. Using reference TRBV2 and TRBJ2-1 for the parts outside the CDR3, the full variable domain is EPEVTQTPSHQVTQMGQEVILRCVPISNHLYFYWYRQILGQKVEFLVSFYNNEISEKSEIFDDQFSVERPDGSNFTLKIRSTKLEDSAMYFCASSENPRGQFFGPGTRLTVL.

This clonotype was counted ten times or more. The genes are TRBV5-5 and TRBJ1-5; D is undetermined. CDR3 length: 17 amino acids. CDR1 is SGHKS, CDR2 YYEKEE, per germline (reference sequence). V lost 0 bases, J lost 2 bases, and 15 bases lay in between. The CDR3 loop reads CASSLDLRGRGNQPQHF. CDR3 nucleotides: TGTGCCAGCAGCTTGGATCTACGCGGTAGGGGCAATCAGCCCCAGCATTTT.

The genes are TRBV10-3 and TRBJ2-5; TRBD2 aligns across 7 bases. CDR3 length equals 13 residues. CDR1 and CDR2 from the germline V gene are ENHRY and SYGVKD. V lost 6 bases and J lost 0; bases outside the gene matches: 1. This chain's CDR3 is CAISGGNQETQYF. Written as DNA, the CDR3 is TGTGCCATCAGCGGGGGGAACCAAGAGACCCAGTACTTC.

This clonotype was seen at least ten times. The chain has TRBV7-2 and TRBJ2-3; D not resolved. V was trimmed by 1 base and J by 3 bases, leaving 11 bases between them. There are 15 residues in the CDR3. CDR1 SGHTA and CDR2 FQGNSA come from the germline V gene. CDR3 DNA sequence: TGTGCCAGCAGCTTAGTAGGCACGGCAACAGATACGCAGTATTTT. Residues: CASSLVGTATDTQYF.

This clonotype was picked up many times. J is TRBJ1-2 and V is TRBV6-5, with D perhaps TRBD1 (6 bases). V lost 2 bases, J lost 4 bases, and 8 bases lay in between. CDR1 is MNHEY and CDR2 is SVGAGI in the germline V gene. This CDR3 has 13 amino acids. The CDR3 region has the DNA TGTGCCAGCAGTTACACACAGGGCTATGGCTACACCTTC. This encodes CASSYTQGYGYTF.

This clonotype was found a few times. A much larger clone differs by one base, so this may be a read error. The chain recombines TRBV24-1 with TRBJ2-7; D might be TRBD1 (6 bases). The germline V gene encodes CDR1 KGHDR and CDR2 SFDVKD. Trimming pared 4 bases from V and 6 bases from J, leaving 12 bases between. The CDR3 totals 13 residues. The CDR3: CATSDPDSFEQYF. In DNA form, the CDR3 reads TGTGCCACCAGTGACCCGGACAGTTTCGAGCAGTACTTC.

Ten or more counts support this clonotype. The genes are TRBV6-5 and TRBJ2-6; 7 bases are a match to TRBD1. V lost 4 bases and J lost 2; bases outside the gene matches: 5. CDR1 MNHEY and CDR2 SVGAGI come from the germline V gene. The CDR3 extends over 16 amino acids. CDR3 in amino acids: CASSSPDRAGANVLTF. The CDR3 DNA reads as TGTGCCAGCAGTTCCCCAGACAGGGCTGGGGCCAACGTCCTGACTTTC.

The chain employs TRBV11-2 and TRBJ2-2; 7 bases agree with TRBD1. This CDR3 comprises 13 residues. CDR1 and CDR2 from the germline V gene are SGHAT and FQNNGV. V dropped 4 bases and J dropped 7; count of bases not matched to a gene: 3. CDR3: CASSWTGVGELFF. CDR3 DNA: TGTGCCAGCAGCTGGACAGGCGTCGGGGAGCTGTTTTTT.

The chain carries TRBV24-1 and TRBJ2-7, with 10 bases that match TRBD2. The CDR3 runs to 14 residues. The germline V gene encodes CDR1 KGHDR and CDR2 SFDVKD. V gave up 6 bases and J gave up 7 bases; unmatched junction bases: 8. The CDR3 sequence: CATSPAGGPGEQYF. The CDR3 DNA sequence: TGTGCCACCAGTCCAGCGGGAGGGCCGGGGGAGCAGTACTTC.

This clonotype turned up a few times. This sequence joins TRBV6-6 and TRBJ1-4, with 10 bases lining up with TRBD1. Per germline, CDR1 MNHNY and CDR2 SVGAGI (reference sequence). J gave up 8 bases and V 5 bases, and 8 bases lay outside the gene matches. The CDR3 has 15 amino acids. The CDR3 nucleotides read TGTGCCAGCAGTAAACCGGGACAGGGGTTGGAAAAACTGTTTTTT. Residues: CASSKPGQGLEKLFF.

With regard to this clonotype: This may come from a read error, since a much larger clone is one base off. The chain joins TRBV19 to TRBJ1-3, with D tentatively TRBD1 (5 bases). This CDR3 is built from 15 residues. The V gene's germline CDR1 is LNHDA and CDR2 SQIVND (reference sequence). V was pared by 6 bases and J by 4 bases, with 16 bases between. CDR3 in amino acids: CASSVDRSEGNTIYF. In DNA, the CDR3 is TGTGCCAGTAGCGTCGACAGAAGCGAAGGAAACACCATATATTTT. Filled out from reference TRBV19 and TRBJ1-3, the complete variable domain reads DGGITQSPKYLFRKEGQNVTLSCEQNLNHDAMYWYRQDPGQGLRLIYYSQIVNDFQKGDIAEGYSVSREKKESFPLTVTSAQKNPTAFYLCASSVDRSEGNTIYFGEGSWLTVV.

This clonotype was found a few times. The chain combines TRBV6-5 with TRBJ2-5, with TRBD2 identical over 7 bases. The CDR3 has 14 residues. CDR1 MNHEY and CDR2 SVGAGI come from the germline V gene. The trim removed 10 bases at V and 0 bases at J, leaving 8 bases unmatched. This CDR3 reads CATHSGGYQETQYF. CDR3 coding DNA: TGTGCCACCCATTCCGGGGGGTACCAAGAGACCCAGTACTTC.

This clonotype came up many times. This rearrangement joins TRBV2 to TRBJ2-7; no clear D gene. Trimming removed 5 bases at V and 2 bases at J, with 1 base between. The CDR3 runs 10 residues. Germline lookup yields CDR1 SNHLY and CDR2 FYNNEI. The CDR3: CASSPYEQYF. CDR3 in DNA: TGTGCCAGCAGTCCCTACGAGCAGTACTTC.

Note on this clonotype: A much larger clonotype is one base distant, so this may be a read error. This rearrangement joins TRBV12-3 or TRBV12-4 to TRBJ1-1; weak D call: TRBD1 (6 bases). This CDR3 has 13 amino acids. The CDR3 sequence: CASRRTANTGAFF. In DNA, the CDR3 is TGTGCCAGCAGGAGGACAGCGAACACTGGAGCTTTCTTT.

V usage is TRBV13 and J usage is TRBJ2-7; a weak D match, TRBD2 (5 bases). This CDR3 spans 13 amino acids. Germline V CDR1 and CDR2: PRHDT, FYEKMQ (reference sequence). The germline V and J ends were trimmed by 5 bases and 4 bases, with 12 bases remaining between them. The chain's CDR3 is CASSNPGRYEQYF. The CDR3 DNA sequence: TGTGCCAGCAGCAATCCGGGAAGGTACGAGCAGTACTTC.

In this sample, this clonotype turned up many times. V usage is TRBV4-3 and J usage is TRBJ2-6, with TRBD1 identical over 8 bases. Per the germline V gene, CDR1 is LGHNA and CDR2 is YSLEER. Unmatched junction bases numbered 10, after V lost 3 bases and J lost 0 bases. CDR3 size: 19 residues. CDR3 region: CASSQGYRGTSSGANVLTF. CDR3 coding DNA: TGCGCCAGCAGCCAGGGATACAGGGGGACGAGCTCTGGGGCCAACGTCCTGACTTTC.

This clonotype has a single count. An end of the junction differs from the germline gene, which may be a read error. The genes are TRBV5-1 and TRBJ2-2; D gene unclear. The CDR3 runs to 14 residues. Germline V gives CDR1 SGHRS, CDR2 YFSETQ. CDR3: CASSLFRNTGELFF. DNA of the CDR3: TGTGCCAGCAGCTTGTTTAGGAACACCGGGGAGCTGTTTTTT.

This chain connects TRBV11-2 to TRBJ2-5; 8 nucleotides line up with TRBD2. The germline CDR1 and CDR2 sequences are SGHAT and FQNNGV. J was trimmed by 5 bases and V by 6 bases; bases with no gene match: 8. This CDR3 is built from 14 residues. This CDR3 is CASRGAGGKETQYF. The CDR3 nucleotides are TGTGCCAGCAGAGGCGCGGGGGGCAAGGAGACCCAGTACTTC.

This clonotype was seen a handful of times. V and J are TRBV2 and TRBJ2-2; tentative D call: TRBD1 (5 bases). With 7 bases removed from V and 8 bases from J, the gap between germline ends came to 17 bases. The CDR3 runs 14 residues. Germline V lookup: CDR1 SNHLY, CDR2 FYNNEI. The CDR3: CASNRQGGPGELFF. The CDR3, as DNA: TGTGCCAGCAATCGGCAGGGCGGCCCAGGGGAGCTGTTTTTT. Filled out from reference TRBV2 and TRBJ2-2, the complete variable domain reads EPEVTQTPSHQVTQMGQEVILRCVPISNHLYFYWYRQILGQKVEFLVSFYNNEISEKSEIFDDQFSVERPDGSNFTLKIRSTKLEDSAMYFCASNRQGGPGELFFGEGSRLTVL.

This clonotype was seen a handful of times. This chain connects TRBV4-1 to TRBJ2-5; tentatively, D is TRBD1 or TRBD2 (5 bases each). Germline V gene lookup returns CDR1 MGHRA and CDR2 YSYEKL. The CDR3 sequence is 17 residues long. Trimming took 1 base from V and 4 from J, leaving 19 bases between them. This chain's CDR3 is CASSQASGTGIGETQYF. In DNA, the CDR3 is TGCGCCAGCAGCCAAGCATCCGGGACCGGGATTGGAGAGACCCAGTACTTC.

A few counts support this clonotype. The chain carries TRBV29-1 and TRBJ2-3; D is possibly TRBD1 (6 bases). V lost 6 bases and J 5 bases, leaving 15 bases between the germline ends. The CDR3 totals 13 residues. Germline V gives CDR1 SQVTM, CDR2 ANQGSEA. This chain's CDR3 is CSVRAGVGDTQYF. In DNA form, the CDR3 reads TGCAGCGTGAGGGCAGGGGTGGGAGATACGCAGTATTTT.

J is TRBJ1-1 and V is TRBV20-1, with D hard to call. From germline, CDR1 is DFQATT and CDR2 SNEGSKA (reference sequence). This CDR3 has 13 residues. Trimming shortened V by 5 bases and J by 1 base, and 11 bases separated the two germline ends. In nucleotides, the CDR3 is TGCAGTGCTGACATTCACGGGAACACTGAAGCTTTCTTT. It yields the protein CSADIHGNTEAFF.

CDR3 in amino acids: CASSFQGTSGNTIYF. For the CDR3, the DNA is TGTGCCAGCAGCTTCCAGGGGACCTCTGGAAACACCATATATTTT. The chain employs TRBV5-4 and TRBJ1-3; maybe TRBD1 (6 bases). Germline CDR1 and CDR2: SGHNT and YYREEE (reference sequence). The CDR3 covers 15 residues. Trimming removed 2 bases from V and 0 bases from J, with 9 bases in between.

In its sample, this clonotype was seen once. The chain employs TRBV12-3 or TRBV12-4 and TRBJ2-7; TRBD2 matches at 8 bases. After removal of 5 bases from V and 0 bases from J, the junction contained 6 bases not matched to a gene. The CDR3 runs 15 residues. This CDR3 reads CASSQIAGSSYEQYF. The CDR3 DNA reads TGTGCCAGCAGTCAGATAGCGGGGAGCTCCTACGAGCAGTACTTC.

This chain joins TRBV7-6 and TRBJ1-6; 7 positions match TRBD1. Trimming cost V 5 bases and J 8 bases; bases outside gene matches: 15. Germline CDR1 is SGHVS and CDR2 is FNYEAQ. The CDR3 runs 17 residues. For the CDR3, the DNA is TGTGCCAGCAGCCAAGACCTCCGCAGGGGGGCCTATTCACCCCTCCACTTT. Protein sequence: CASSQDLRRGAYSPLHF. The whole variable domain, filled in from reference TRBV7-6 and TRBJ1-6, reads GAGVSQSPRYKVTKRGQDVALRCDPISGHVSLYWYRQALGQGPEFLTYFNYEAQQDKSGLPNDRFSAERPEGSISTLTIQRTEQRDSAMYRCASSQDLRRGAYSPLHFGNGTRLTVT.

This clonotype appeared many times. This chain links TRBV10-3 with TRBJ2-7, with D tentatively TRBD1 (6 bases). This CDR3 contains 16 residues. CDR1 is ENHRY and CDR2 is SYGVKD in the germline V gene. The V end lost 3 bases, the J end lost 4 bases, and 19 bases lay between the germline ends. This chain's CDR3 is CAISELSEAGVYEQYF. The CDR3 coding sequence is TGTGCCATCAGTGAATTGTCGGAGGCAGGGGTGTACGAGCAGTACTTC.

The J gene is TRBJ1-5, the V gene TRBV10-3; D is undetermined. The germline CDR1 and CDR2 sequences are ENHRY and SYGVKD. The CDR3 has 13 residues. The V end was cut by 7 bases, the J end by 2 bases, with 9 bases between. The DNA for the CDR3 is TGTGCCATCAAGCAGGCGGGCAATCAGCCCCAGCATTTT. Residues: CAIKQAGNQPQHF.

Points on this clonotype: This could be a read error, since a much larger clone is one nucleotide away. V gene TRBV5-4 combines with J gene TRBJ2-7; 7 bases are shared with TRBD2. The CDR3 contains 13 residues. The V gene end was trimmed by 3 bases and the J gene end by 12 bases; junction bases not matched to a gene: 12. Looked up from germline, CDR1 is SGHNT and CDR2 is YYREEE (reference sequence). CDR3 nucleotide sequence: TGTGCCAGCAGCTCGGGACTACCAGAGGTGCGGTACTTC. This encodes CASSSGLPEVRYF.

The rearrangement uses TRBV12-3 or TRBV12-4 and TRBJ2-5; D remains unclear. The CDR3 is 13 residues long. Trimming removed 1 base at V and 5 bases at J, with 8 bases between. CDR3 sequence: CASSLGKRETQYF. DNA for the CDR3: TGTGCCAGCAGTTTAGGGAAAAGGGAGACCCAGTACTTC.

This clonotype was counted between two and nine times. This rearrangement joins TRBV11-2 to TRBJ1-1; no definite D call. The length of the CDR3 is 16 residues. V was trimmed by 4 bases and J by 5 bases, leaving 20 bases between them. From germline, CDR1 is SGHAT and CDR2 FQNNGV. The DNA for the CDR3 is TGTGCCAGCAGCTCGACCAGAGGACCTTCGCGGACTGAAGCTTTCTTT. Translation: CASSSTRGPSRTEAFF.